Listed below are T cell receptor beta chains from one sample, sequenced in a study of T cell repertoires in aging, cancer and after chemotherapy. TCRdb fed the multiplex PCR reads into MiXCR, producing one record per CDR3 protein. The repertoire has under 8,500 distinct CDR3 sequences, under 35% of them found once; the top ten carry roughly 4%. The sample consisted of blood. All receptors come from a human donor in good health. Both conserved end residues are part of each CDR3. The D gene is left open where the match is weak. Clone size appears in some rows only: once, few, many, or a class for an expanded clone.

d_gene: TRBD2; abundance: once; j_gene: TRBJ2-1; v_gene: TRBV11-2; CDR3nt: TGTGCCAGCAGCCGATTGACTAGCGGGGGCCTCAATGAGCAGTTCTTC; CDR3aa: CASSRLTSGGLNEQFF
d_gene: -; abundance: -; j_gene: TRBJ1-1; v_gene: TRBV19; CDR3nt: TGTGCCAGTAGTATACCCCGGCGCGGGGGCGCGGGCACTGAAGCTTTCTTT; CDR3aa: CASSIPRRGGAGTEAFF
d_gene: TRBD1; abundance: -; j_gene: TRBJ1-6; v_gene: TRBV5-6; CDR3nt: TGTGCCAGCAGCTTACCAGCCGGGACAGGTAGAACTATTTACTATAATTCACCCCTCCACTTT; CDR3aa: CASSLPAGTGRTIYYNSPLHF
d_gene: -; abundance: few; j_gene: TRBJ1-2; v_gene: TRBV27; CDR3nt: TGTGCCAGCAGTTTTCAGGGTCCATATGGCTACACCTTC; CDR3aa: CASSFQGPYGYTF
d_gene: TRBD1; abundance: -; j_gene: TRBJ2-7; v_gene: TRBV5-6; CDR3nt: TGTGCCAGCAGCGGACCGGGACAGGGGCTCTGGGACGAGCAGTACTTC; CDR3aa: CASSGPGQGLWDEQYF
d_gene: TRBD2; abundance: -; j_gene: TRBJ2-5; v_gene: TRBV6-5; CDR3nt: TGTGCCAGCAGTTACCGAGGAACTAGCGGGTGGAGAGAGACCCAGTACTTC; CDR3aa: CASSYRGTSGWRETQYF
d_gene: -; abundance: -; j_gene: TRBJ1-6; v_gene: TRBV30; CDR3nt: TGTGCCTGGAGTAATCCCAGGAGCTCCTATAATTCACCCCTCCACTTT; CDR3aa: CAWSNPRSSYNSPLHF
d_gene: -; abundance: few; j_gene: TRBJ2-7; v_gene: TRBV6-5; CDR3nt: TGTGCCAGCACGAGGGCAGGGGCCAAGAGCTCCTACGAGCAGTACTTC; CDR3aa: CASTRAGAKSSYEQYF
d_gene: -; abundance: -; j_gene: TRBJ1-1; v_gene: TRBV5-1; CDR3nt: TGCGCCAGCAGCTTAGGACAGTCGGCTACTGAAGCTTTCTTT; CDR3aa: CASSLGQSATEAFF
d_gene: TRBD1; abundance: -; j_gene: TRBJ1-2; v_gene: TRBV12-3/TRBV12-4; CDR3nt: TGTGCCAGCAGTACAGGGGTTGGCTACACCTTC; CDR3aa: CASSTGVGYTF
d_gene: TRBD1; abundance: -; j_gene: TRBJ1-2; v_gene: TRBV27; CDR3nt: TGTGCCAGCAGTCCACGTGGAGGGGGCATGGGCTATGGCTACACCTTC; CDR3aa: CASSPRGGGMGYGYTF
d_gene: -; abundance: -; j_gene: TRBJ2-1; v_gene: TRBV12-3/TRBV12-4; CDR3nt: TGTGCCAGCAGTTTATGGGGGGCCGGTAATGAGCAGTTCTTC; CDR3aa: CASSLWGAGNEQFF
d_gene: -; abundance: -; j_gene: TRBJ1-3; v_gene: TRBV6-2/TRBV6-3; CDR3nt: TGTGCCAGCAGTTACGGCTTCTCTGGAAACACCATATATTTT; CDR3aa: CASSYGFSGNTIYF
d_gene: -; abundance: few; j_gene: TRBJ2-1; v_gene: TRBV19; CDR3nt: TGTGCCAGTAGTATTGGTCCTGGATCGCTTCACAATGAGCAGTTCTTC; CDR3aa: CASSIGPGSLHNEQFF
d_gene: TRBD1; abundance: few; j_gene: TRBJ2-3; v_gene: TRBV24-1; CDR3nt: TGTGCCACCAGTGACGGCGGGGGACAGGGACCCACAGATACGCAGTATTTT; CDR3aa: CATSDGGGQGPTDTQYF
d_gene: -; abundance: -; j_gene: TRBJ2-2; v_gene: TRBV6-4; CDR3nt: TGTGCCAGCAGTGACTCGGACACCGGGGAGCTGTTTTTT; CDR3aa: CASSDSDTGELFF
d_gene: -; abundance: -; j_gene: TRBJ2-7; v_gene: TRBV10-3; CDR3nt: TGTGCCATCAGGGCCTCAACTCTCGAGCAGTACTTC; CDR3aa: CAIRASTLEQYF
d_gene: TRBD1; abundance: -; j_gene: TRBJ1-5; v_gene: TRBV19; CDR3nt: TGTGCCAGTAGTATAGCGCCGCAGGGGGCTCGGCCCCAGCATTTT; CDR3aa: CASSIAPQGARPQHF
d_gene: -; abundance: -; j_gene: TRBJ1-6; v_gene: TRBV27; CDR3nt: TGTGCCAGCAGTGTCAGGCGGACCGTTCGCGGACCCCTCCACTTT; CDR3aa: CASSVRRTVRGPLHF
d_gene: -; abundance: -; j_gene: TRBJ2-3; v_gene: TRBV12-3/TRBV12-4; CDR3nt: TGTGCCAGCAGTTTAGCTTGGGGGCAGGGCACAGATACGCAGTATTTT; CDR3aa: CASSLAWGQGTDTQYF
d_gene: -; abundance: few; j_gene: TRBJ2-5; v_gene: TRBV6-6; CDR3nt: TGTGCCAGCAGTTACGGGGAGTCAGCCCAGTACTTC; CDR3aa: CASSYGESAQYF
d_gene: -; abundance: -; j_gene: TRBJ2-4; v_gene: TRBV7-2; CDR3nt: TGTGCCAGCAGCTTAGCGGGGGGATTGATAGCCAAAAACATTCAGTACTTC; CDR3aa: CASSLAGGLIAKNIQYF
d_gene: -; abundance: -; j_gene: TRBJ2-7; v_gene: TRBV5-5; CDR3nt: TGTGCCAGCAGCTTAGCCCGACTGGGACTCGGCGAGCAGTACTTC; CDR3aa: CASSLARLGLGEQYF
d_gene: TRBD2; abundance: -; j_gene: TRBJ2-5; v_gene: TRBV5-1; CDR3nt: TGCGCCAGCAGCTCGGGGACTAGCGGGGGAATAGAGTACTTC; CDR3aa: CASSSGTSGGIEYF
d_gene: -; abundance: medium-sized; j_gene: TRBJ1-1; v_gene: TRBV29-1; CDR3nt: TGCAGCGTTGAATGGGGGGCCTTCACTGAAGCTTTCTTT; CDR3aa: CSVEWGAFTEAFF
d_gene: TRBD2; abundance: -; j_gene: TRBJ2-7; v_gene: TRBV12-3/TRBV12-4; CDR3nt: TGTGCCAGCAGTTCCGCCAGCGGGGTAAGCGAGCAGTACTTC; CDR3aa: CASSSASGVSEQYF
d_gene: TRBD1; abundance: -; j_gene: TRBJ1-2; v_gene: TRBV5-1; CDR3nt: TGTGCCAGCAGCTACGGACAGGGGCCCTATGGCTACACCTTC; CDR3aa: CASSYGQGPYGYTF
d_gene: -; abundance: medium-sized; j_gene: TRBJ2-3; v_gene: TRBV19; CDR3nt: TGTGCCAGTCGGGGCCTCAGCAGCGAGACAGATACGCAGTATTTT; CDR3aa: CASRGLSSETDTQYF
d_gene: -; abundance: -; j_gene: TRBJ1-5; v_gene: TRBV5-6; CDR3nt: TGTGCCAGCAGCTTGGGTTCGGGGACAAATTACAATCAGCCCCAGCATTTT; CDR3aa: CASSLGSGTNYNQPQHF
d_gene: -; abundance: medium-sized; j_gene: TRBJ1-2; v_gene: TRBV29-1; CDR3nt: TGCAGCGTTGAAGAGCTTTCTAACTATGGCTACACCTTC; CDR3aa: CSVEELSNYGYTF
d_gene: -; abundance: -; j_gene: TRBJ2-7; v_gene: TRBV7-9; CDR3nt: TGTGCCAGCAGCTTAGGCCGGGGAAACTACGAGCAGTACTTC; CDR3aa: CASSLGRGNYEQYF
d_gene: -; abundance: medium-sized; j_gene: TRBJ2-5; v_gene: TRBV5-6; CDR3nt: TGTGCCAGCAGACTAAGCGAAGGGGAGACCCAGTACTTC; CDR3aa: CASRLSEGETQYF
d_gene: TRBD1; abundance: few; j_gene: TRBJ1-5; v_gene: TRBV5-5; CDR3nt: TGTGCCAGCAGCTTCAGACAGGGGGATCAGCCCCAGCATTTT; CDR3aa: CASSFRQGDQPQHF
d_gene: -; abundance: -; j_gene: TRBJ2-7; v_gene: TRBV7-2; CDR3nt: TGTGCCAGCAGCCCTTACAGGGAAAGGACCTACGAGCAGTACTTC; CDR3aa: CASSPYRERTYEQYF
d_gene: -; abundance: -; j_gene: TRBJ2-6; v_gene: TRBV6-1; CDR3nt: TGTGCCAGCAGGAGCTCTGGGGCCAACGTCCTGACTTTC; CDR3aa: CASRSSGANVLTF
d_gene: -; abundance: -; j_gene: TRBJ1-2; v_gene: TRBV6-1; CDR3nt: TGTGCCAGCAGCCCCGACGCTAACTATGGCTACACCTTC; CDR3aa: CASSPDANYGYTF
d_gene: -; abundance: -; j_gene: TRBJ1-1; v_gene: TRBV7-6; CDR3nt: TGTGCCAGCAGCTCGGACAGTTCATTGGTCAACACTGAAGCTTTCTTT; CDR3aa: CASSSDSSLVNTEAFF
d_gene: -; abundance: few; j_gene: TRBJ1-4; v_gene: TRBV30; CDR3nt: TGTGCCTGGGGGAGACAAGCGGGCCCACTGTTTTTT; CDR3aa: CAWGRQAGPLFF
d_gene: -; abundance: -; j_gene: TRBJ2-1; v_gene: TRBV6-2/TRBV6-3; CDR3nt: TGTGCCAGCAGAATACTCACTAGTAACTACAATGAGCAGTTCTTC; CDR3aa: CASRILTSNYNEQFF
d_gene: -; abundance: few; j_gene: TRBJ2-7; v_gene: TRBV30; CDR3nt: TGTGCCTGGACGAGCTCCTACGAGCAGTACTTC; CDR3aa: CAWTSSYEQYF
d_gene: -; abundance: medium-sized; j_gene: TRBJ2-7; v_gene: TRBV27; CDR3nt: TGTGCCAGCAGTTTATTGGACGGGCAGAAGGTAAACTTC; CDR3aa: CASSLLDGQKVNF
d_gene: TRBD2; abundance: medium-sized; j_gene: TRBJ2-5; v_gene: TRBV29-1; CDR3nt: TGCAGCGCCGAGGGTAGCGGGGGCCCCGTAGTAACCCAGTACTTC; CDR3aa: CSAEGSGGPVVTQYF
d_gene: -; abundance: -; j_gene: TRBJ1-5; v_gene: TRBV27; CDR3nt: TGTGCCAGCAGTTTGGGAAGGTATCAGCCCCAGCATTTT; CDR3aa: CASSLGRYQPQHF
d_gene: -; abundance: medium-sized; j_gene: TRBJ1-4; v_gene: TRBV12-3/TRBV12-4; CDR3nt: TGTGCCAGCAGTTTAGGGCAGGGACACGAAAAACTGTTTTTT; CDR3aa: CASSLGQGHEKLFF
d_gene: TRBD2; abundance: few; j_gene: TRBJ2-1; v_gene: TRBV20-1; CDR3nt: TGCAGTGCTAGCTCAGCGGGGGGGCCAGATGAGCAGTTCTTC; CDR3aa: CSASSAGGPDEQFF
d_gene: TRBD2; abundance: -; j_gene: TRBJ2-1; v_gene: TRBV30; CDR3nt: TGTGCCTGGAGTGGGCGGGGGGGTGTAAATGAGCAGTTCTTC; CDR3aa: CAWSGRGGVNEQFF
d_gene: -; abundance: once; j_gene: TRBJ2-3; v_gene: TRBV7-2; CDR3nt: TGCGCCAGCAGCCCCGAGGGGGGCCGGGATGCAGATACGCAGTATTTT; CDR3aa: CASSPEGGRDADTQYF
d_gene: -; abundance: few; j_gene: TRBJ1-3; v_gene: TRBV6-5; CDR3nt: TGTGCCAGCAGTTACTCTAGCTCGCACGCTGGAAACACCATATATTTT; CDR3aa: CASSYSSSHAGNTIYF
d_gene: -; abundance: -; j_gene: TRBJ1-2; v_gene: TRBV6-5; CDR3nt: TGTGCCAGCAGTTATATGGACCGCCCTAACTATGGCTACACCTTC; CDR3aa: CASSYMDRPNYGYTF